This T cell receptor beta chain is drawn from a study of T cell responses to AZD1222 COVID-19 vaccine. Using immunoSEQ multiplex PCR, the repertoire was profiled, and TCRdb retains in-frame clones only, with some absent. The sample includes 60,000 to 75,000 clones, 85% to 90% of them seen just once. Germline V CDR1 and CDR2: LNHDA, SQIVND (reference sequence). The ends were cut back, 5 bases at V and 3 bases at J, with 19 bases in the middle. CDR3 length: 16 amino acids. The source is an adult in good health. J is TRBJ1-2 and V is TRBV19; D is unclear. Material: peripheral blood, obtained on day 0 of AZD1222 vaccination. In DNA form, the CDR3 reads TGTGCCAGTAGTCGAAGTTCGTCGGGGAGTCACTATGGCTACACCTTC. Its translation is CASSRSSSGSHYGYTF.